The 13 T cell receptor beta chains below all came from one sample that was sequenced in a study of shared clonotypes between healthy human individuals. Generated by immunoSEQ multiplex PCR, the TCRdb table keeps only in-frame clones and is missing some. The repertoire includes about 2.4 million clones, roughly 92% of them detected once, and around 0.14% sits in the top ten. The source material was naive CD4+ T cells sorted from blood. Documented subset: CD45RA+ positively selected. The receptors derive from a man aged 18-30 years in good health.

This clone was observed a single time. The CDR3 spells CASSPEGSGANVLTF. CDR3 in DNA: TGTGCCAGCAGTCCAGAGGGTTCTGGGGCCAACGTCCTGACTTTC. The rearrangement links TRBV6-5 to TRBJ2-6; D might be TRBD2 (5 bases). Trimming shortened V by 5 bases and J by 1 base, and 9 bases separated the two germline ends. CDR1 and CDR2 (germline): MNHEY, SVGAGI. The CDR3 spans 15 residues.

In DNA form, the CDR3 reads TGTGCCAGCAGTGATCAGGCAGTCAATGAGCAGTTCTTC. As protein: CASSDQAVNEQFF. The J gene is TRBJ2-1, the V gene TRBV2; D not resolved. The length of the CDR3 is 13 residues. Trimming left V 3 bases short and J 6 bases short, with 9 bases between. From germline, CDR1 is SNHLY and CDR2 FYNNEI. The variable domain in full, completed from reference TRBV2 and TRBJ2-1, reads EPEVTQTPSHQVTQMGQEVILRCVPISNHLYFYWYRQILGQKVEFLVSFYNNEISEKSEIFDDQFSVERPDGSNFTLKIRSTKLEDSAMYFCASSDQAVNEQFFGPGTRLTVL.

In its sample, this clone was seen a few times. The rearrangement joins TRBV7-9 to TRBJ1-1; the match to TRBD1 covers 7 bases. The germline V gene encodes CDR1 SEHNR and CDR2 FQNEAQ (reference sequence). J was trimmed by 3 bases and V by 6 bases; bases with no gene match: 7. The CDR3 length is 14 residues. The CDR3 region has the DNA TGTGCCAGCAGACACAGGGGAGTTGACACTGAAGCTTTCTTT. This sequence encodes CASRHRGVDTEAFF.

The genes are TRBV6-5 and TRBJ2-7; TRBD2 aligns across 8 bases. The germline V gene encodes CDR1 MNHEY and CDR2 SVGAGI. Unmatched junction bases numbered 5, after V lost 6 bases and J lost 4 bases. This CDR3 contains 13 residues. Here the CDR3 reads CASRAGVTYEQYF. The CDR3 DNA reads TGTGCCAGCAGAGCGGGGGTTACGTACGAGCAGTACTTC.

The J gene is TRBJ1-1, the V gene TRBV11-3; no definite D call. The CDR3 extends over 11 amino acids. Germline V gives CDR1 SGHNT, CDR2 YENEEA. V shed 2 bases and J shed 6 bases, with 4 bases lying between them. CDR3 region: CASSLRPEAFF. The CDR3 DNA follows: TGTGCCAGCAGCTTACGGCCTGAAGCTTTCTTT.

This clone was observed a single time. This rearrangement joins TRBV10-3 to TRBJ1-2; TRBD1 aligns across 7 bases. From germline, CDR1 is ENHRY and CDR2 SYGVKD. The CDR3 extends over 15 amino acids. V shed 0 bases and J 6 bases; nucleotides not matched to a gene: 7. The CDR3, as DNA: TGTGCCATCAGTGAGTCGCCGGACAGGATAAATGGCTACACCTTC. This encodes CAISESPDRINGYTF.

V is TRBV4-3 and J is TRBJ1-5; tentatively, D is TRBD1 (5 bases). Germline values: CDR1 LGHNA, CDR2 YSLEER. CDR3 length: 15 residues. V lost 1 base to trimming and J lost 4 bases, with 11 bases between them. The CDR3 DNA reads TGCGCCAGCAGCCAAGTAGCGGGGGGTAATCAGCCCCAGCATTTT. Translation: CASSQVAGGNQPQHF.

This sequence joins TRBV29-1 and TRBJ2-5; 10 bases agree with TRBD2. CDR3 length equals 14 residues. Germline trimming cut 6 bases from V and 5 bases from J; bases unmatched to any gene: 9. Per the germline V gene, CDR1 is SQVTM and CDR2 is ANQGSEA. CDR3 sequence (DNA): TGCAGCGTCGCCCCTAGCGGGGGTTACGAGACCCAGTACTTC. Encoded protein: CSVAPSGGYETQYF.

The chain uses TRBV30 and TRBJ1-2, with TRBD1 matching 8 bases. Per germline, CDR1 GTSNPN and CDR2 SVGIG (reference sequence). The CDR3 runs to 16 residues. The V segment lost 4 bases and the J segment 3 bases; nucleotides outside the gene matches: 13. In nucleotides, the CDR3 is TGTGCCTGGACCTGGACAGGGAGGAGTGGGGACTATGGCTACACCTTC. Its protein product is CAWTWTGRSGDYGYTF.

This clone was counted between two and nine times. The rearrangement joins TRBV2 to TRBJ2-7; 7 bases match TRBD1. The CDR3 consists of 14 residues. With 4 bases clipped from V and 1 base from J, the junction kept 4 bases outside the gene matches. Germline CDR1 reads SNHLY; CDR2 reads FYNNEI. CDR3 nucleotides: TGTGCCAGCAGTGCCGGGACAGCATCCTACGAGCAGTACTTC. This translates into CASSAGTASYEQYF.

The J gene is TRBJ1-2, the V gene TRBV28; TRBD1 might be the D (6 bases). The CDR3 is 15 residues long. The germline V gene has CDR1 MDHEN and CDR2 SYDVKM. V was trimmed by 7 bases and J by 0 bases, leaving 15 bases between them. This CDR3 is CASTWGGTSNYGYTF. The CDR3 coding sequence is TGTGCCAGCACCTGGGGGGGCACTTCTAACTATGGCTACACCTTC.

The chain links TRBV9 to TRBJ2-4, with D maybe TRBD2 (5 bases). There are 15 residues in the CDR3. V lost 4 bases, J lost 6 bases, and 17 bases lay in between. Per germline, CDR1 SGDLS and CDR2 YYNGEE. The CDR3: CASSPGPFEGNIQYF. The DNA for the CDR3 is TGTGCCAGCAGCCCCGGGCCCTTCGAGGGAAACATTCAGTACTTC.

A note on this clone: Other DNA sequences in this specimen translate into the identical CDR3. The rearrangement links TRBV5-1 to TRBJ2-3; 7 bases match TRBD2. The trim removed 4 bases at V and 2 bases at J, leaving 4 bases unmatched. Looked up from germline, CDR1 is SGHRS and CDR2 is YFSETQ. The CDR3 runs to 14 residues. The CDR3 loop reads CASSPGGITDTQYF. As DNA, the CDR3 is TGCGCCAGCAGCCCCGGGGGGATCACAGATACGCAGTATTTT.